The source of this T cell receptor beta chain is a study of blood T cell repertoires in COVID-19 (TCRdb year 2020). Concerning the study at large: The collaborator samples originated in the United States, Italy and Spain and spanned the acute and convalescent phases of COVID-19. The material from the prospective study consisted of cDNA or gDNA derived from T cells, B-cell-depleted T cells, or PBMCs. Deeply sampled blood TCRbeta repertoires from subjects exposed to, actively infected with, or recovered from COVID-19 were included in the dataset. A freely available public database, intended as a resource for researchers studying the immune response to SARS-CoV-2, is where the repertoires were released. The samples were drawn from the first 160 participants of the ongoing ImmuneRACE study and from over a thousand subjects provided by 6 global collaborators. A de-identified subject ID, COVID-19 status, age in years and sex were almost always included in the sample metadata. HLA class I and class II types, where available, came from metadata supplied by the sample provider rather than from assay-based typing. The study at large found these results: The quantity of clinical and demographic metadata differed by source and by participant and was supplied without curation.

Notes on this clone: Its specific antigen is unknown. No base quality values were provided; no much bigger clone lies one nucleotide off.

The collaborating institutions used their own protocols to collect whole blood in K2EDTA tubes. Collaborator samples were shipped for TCRbeta analysis as frozen whole blood, isolated PBMCs, or DNA extracted from either sample type. TCRbeta CDR3 regions were amplified from genomic DNA by means of the immunoSEQ Assay, a bias-controlled multiplex PCR. The authors' pipeline ran thus. The number of nucleated cells in each sample was estimated by amplification of reference gene primers within the assay. To quantify the absolute abundance of each unique TCRbeta CDR3 rearrangement, sequence reads were collapsed and filtered. For each sample, productive Simpson clonality was calculated by taking the square root of Simpson's diversity index across productive rearrangements. TCRdb's version of the immuneACCESS table is confined to in-frame rearrangements and falls short of the full clone set. An unresolved V gene accounts for under half of the shortfall where checked; the remainder is of unknown origin. From that table come the V and J calls and clone size; the DNA was used to work out D and trimming. The sample has about half a million clones on record, 70% to 90% of them singletons. Approximately 3% of the sample is taken by the ten largest.

The CDR3 covers 16 residues, taking in both the cysteine and the phenylalanine. Just CDR3 DNA is preserved here, 48 bases in frame from base 1. Trimming costs V 6 bases and J 2 bases, and their ends lie 20 bases apart. The chain is assembled from TRBV23-1 and TRBJ2-7; perhaps TRBD1 is the D gene, with 6 bases matching. TRBV23-1 is an ORF for which the function is uncertain. The specimen sequenced was peripheral blood. The sequence came from a human donor in a cohort sampled during active COVID-19. At the DNA level, the sequence is TGCGCCAGCAGCCCCCCTTATCGGACAGCAGCCTACGAGCAGTACTTC. This is translated as CASSPPYRTAAYEQYF.